This T cell receptor (beta chain) was observed in a study of Ad26.COV2.S vaccination and SARS-CoV-2 variants. Across the study: Donor was assigned to the Ad26.COV2.S arm of trial COV1001. Intramuscularly, Ad26.COV2.S was given either once or twice, 56 days apart. General study findings and limits: Among vaccine recipients, spike-specific TCR breadth exceeded that of placebo recipients. Quantification of TCR breadth and depth may have yielded underestimates of total T cell responses.

Trimming took 0 bases from V and 12 from J, leaving 20 bases between them. The V gene's germline CDR1 is MNHNY and CDR2 SVGAGI (reference sequence). The CDR3 has 15 amino acids. Note on this clone: Its antigen remains unidentified.

Noted treatment: some 19 received Ad26.COV2.S at low or high dose, single or two shots; 5 received placebo; per-sample allocation not given. Material that was analyzed had been drawn on day 63 after the first vaccine or placebo injection. Sequencing was performed with immunoSEQ multiplex PCR; in TCRdb, only in-frame clones are kept and a portion is missing. The sample lists some 300,000 clones, around 84% occurring once. V is TRBV6-6 and J is TRBJ1-2, with D hard to call. The sample was peripheral blood, taken in a trial of Ad26.COV2.S vaccine versus placebo. The TCR was taken from a person between 18 and 60 years old who received the Ad26.COV2.S COVID-19 vaccine or a placebo. CDR3 sequence (DNA): TGTGCCAGCAGTTACTCGGGCCAGCTTGTTATAGTGGACACCTTC. Amino acids: CASSYSGQLVIVDTF.